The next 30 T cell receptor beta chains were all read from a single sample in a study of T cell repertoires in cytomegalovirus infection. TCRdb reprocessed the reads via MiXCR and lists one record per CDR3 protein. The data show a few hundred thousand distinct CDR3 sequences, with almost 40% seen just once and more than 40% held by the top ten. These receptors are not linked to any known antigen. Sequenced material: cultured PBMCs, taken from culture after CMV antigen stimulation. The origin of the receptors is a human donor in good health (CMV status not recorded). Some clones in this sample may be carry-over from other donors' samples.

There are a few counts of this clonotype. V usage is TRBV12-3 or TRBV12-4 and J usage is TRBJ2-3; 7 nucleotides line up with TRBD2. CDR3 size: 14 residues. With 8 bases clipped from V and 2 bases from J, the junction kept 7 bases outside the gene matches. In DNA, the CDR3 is TGTGCCAGCTGCCGGAGCGGGGCCACAGATACGCAGTATTTT. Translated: CASCRSGATDTQYF.

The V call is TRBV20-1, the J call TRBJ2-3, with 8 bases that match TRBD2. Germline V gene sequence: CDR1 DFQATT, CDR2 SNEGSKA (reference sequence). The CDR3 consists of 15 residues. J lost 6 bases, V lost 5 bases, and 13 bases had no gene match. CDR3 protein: CSARVDGGALDTQYF. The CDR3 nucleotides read TGCAGTGCTCGAGTGGACGGGGGGGCTTTGGATACGCAGTATTTT.

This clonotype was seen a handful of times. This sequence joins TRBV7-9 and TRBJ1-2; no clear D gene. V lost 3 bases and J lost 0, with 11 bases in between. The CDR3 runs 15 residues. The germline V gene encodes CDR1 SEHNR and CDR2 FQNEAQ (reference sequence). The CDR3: CASSFSVSSNYGYTF. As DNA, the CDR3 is TGTGCCAGCAGCTTTAGCGTCAGTTCTAACTATGGCTACACCTTC.

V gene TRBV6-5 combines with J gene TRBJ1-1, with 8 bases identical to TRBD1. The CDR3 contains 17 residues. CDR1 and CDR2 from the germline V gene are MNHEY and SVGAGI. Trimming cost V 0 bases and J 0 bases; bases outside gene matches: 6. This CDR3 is CASSYSPDRAMNTEAFF. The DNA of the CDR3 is TGTGCCAGCAGTTACTCCCCGGACAGGGCTATGAACACTGAAGCTTTCTTT.

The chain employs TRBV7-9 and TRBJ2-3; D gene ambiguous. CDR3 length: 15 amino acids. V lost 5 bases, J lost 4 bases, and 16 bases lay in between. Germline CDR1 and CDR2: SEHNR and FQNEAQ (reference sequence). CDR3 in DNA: TGTGCCAGCAGCCCTGTTGGCAGGCCCGCAGATACGCAGTATTTT. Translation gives CASSPVGRPADTQYF.

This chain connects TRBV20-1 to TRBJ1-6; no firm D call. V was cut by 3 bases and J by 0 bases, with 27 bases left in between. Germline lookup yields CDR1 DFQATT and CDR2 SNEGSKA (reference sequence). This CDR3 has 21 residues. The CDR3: CSASSYEASRWWGSYNSPLHF. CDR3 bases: TGCAGTGCTAGCTCTTATGAGGCGTCGAGGTGGTGGGGCTCCTATAATTCACCCCTCCACTTT.

In nucleotides, the CDR3 is TGTGCCATCAGTGGGGGACAAACAATCTCTGGAAACACCATATATTTT. Translated, it gives CAISGGQTISGNTIYF. This chain uses TRBV10-3 with TRBJ1-3, with D tentatively TRBD1 (6 bases). The V end lost 4 bases, the J end lost 0 bases, and 13 bases lay between the germline ends. The CDR3 length is 16 residues. CDR1 and CDR2 from the germline V gene are ENHRY and SYGVKD.

As DNA, the CDR3 is TGTGCCAGCAGCTTTAATAAACACCACTCTGGAAACACCATATATTTT. Its protein product is CASSFNKHHSGNTIYF. J is TRBJ1-3 and V is TRBV7-8; D is unresolved. V gave up 3 bases and J gave up 0 bases, with 12 bases separating them. The CDR3 extends over 16 amino acids. CDR1 SGHVS and CDR2 FQNEAQ come from the germline V gene.

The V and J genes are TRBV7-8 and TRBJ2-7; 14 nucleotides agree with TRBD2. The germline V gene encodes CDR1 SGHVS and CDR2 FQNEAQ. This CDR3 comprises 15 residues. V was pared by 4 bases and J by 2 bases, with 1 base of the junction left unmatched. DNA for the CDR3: TGTGCCAGCAGCTGGGGACTAGCGGGGGCCTACGAGCAGTACTTC. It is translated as CASSWGLAGAYEQYF. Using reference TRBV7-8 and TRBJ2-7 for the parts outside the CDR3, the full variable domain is GAGVSQSPRYKVAKRGQDVALRCDPISGHVSLFWYQQALGQGPEFLTYFQNEAQLDKSGLPSDRFFAERPEGSVSTLKIQRTQQEDSAVYLCASSWGLAGAYEQYFGPGTRLTVT.

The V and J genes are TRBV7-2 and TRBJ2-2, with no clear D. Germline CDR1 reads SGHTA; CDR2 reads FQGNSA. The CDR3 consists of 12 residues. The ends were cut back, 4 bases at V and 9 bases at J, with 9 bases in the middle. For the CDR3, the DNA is TGTGCCAGCAGCTATCTTGCTCGGGAGCTGTTTTTT. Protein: CASSYLARELFF. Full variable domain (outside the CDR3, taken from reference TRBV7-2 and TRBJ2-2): GAGVSQSPSNKVTEKGKDVELRCDPISGHTALYWYRQSLGQGLEFLIYFQGNSAPDKSGLPSDRFSAERTGGSVSTLTIQRTQQEDSAVYLCASSYLARELFFGEGSRLTVL.

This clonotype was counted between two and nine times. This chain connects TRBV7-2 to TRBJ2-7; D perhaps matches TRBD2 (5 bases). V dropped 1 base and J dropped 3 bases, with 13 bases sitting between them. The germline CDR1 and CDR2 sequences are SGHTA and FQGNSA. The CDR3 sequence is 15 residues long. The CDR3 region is CASSLVGVADYEQYF. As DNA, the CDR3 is TGTGCCAGCAGCTTAGTCGGGGTGGCGGACTACGAGCAGTACTTC.

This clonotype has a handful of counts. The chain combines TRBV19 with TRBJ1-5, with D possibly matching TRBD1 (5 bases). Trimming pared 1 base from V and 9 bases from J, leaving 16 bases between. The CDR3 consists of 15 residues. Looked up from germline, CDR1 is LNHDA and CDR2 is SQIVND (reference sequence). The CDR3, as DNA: TGTGCCAGTAGTATAGGTGGGGGTACAGCACGGCCCCAGCATTTT. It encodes CASSIGGGTARPQHF.

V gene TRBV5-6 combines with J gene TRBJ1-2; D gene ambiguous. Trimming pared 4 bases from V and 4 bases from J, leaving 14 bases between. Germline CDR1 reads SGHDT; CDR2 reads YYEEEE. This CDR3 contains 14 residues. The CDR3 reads CASSPSGRSYGYTF. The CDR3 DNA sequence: TGTGCCAGCAGCCCCTCGGGGAGGAGCTATGGCTACACCTTC.

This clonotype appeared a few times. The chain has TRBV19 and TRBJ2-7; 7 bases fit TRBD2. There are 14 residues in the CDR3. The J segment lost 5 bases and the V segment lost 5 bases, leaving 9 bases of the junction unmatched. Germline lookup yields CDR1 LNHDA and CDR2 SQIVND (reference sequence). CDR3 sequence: CASSPSLAVHEQYF. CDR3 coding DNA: TGTGCCAGTAGTCCGAGCCTAGCGGTCCACGAGCAGTACTTC.

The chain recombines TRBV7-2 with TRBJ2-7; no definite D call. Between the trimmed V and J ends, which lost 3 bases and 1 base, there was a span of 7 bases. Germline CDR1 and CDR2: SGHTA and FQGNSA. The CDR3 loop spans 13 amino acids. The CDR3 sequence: CASSLWGSYEQYF. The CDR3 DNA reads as TGTGCCAGCAGCTTGTGGGGATCCTACGAGCAGTACTTC.

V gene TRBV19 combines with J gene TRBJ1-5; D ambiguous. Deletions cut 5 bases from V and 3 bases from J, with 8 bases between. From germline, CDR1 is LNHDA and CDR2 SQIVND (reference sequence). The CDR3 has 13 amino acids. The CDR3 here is CASSLGFNQPQHF. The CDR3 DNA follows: TGTGCCAGTAGTCTGGGCTTCAATCAGCCCCAGCATTTT. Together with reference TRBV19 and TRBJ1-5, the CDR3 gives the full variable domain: DGGITQSPKYLFRKEGQNVTLSCEQNLNHDAMYWYRQDPGQGLRLIYYSQIVNDFQKGDIAEGYSVSREKKESFPLTVTSAQKNPTAFYLCASSLGFNQPQHFGDGTRLSIL.

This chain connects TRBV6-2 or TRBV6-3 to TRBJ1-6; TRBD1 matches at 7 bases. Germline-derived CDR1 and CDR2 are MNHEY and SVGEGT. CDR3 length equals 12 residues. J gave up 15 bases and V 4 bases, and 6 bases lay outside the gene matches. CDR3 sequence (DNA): TGTGCCAGCAGTTCTCAGGGGGATATCCTCCACTTT. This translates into CASSSQGDILHF.

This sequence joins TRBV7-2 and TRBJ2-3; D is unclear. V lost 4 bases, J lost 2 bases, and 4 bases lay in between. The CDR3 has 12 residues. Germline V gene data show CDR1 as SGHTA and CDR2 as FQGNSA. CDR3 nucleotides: TGTGCCAGCAGCTGGGTCACAGATACGCAGTATTTT. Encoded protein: CASSWVTDTQYF.

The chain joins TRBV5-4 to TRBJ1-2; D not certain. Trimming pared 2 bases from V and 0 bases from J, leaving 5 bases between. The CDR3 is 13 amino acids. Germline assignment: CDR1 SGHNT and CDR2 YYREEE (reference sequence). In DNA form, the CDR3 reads TGTGCCAGCAGCTTCGAGTCTAACTATGGCTACACCTTC. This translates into CASSFESNYGYTF. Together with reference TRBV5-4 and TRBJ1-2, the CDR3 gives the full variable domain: ETGVTQSPTHLIKTRGQQVTLRCSSQSGHNTVSWYQQALGQGPQFIFQYYREEENGRGNFPPRFSGLQFPNYSSELNVNALELDDSALYLCASSFESNYGYTFGSGTRLTVV.

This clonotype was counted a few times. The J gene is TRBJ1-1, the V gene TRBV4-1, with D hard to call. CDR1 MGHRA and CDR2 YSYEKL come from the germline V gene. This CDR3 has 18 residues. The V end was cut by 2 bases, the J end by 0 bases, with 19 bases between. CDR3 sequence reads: CASSQPLLRMGLNTEAFF. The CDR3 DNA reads TGCGCCAGCAGCCAACCCCTTCTACGGATGGGTTTGAACACTGAAGCTTTCTTT.

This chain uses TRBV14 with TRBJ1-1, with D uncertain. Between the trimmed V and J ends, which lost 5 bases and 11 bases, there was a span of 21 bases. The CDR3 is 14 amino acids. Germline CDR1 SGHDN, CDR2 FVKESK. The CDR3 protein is CASSSRATGGMAFF. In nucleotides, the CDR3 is TGTGCCAGCAGCTCCCGGGCCACGGGAGGCATGGCTTTCTTT.

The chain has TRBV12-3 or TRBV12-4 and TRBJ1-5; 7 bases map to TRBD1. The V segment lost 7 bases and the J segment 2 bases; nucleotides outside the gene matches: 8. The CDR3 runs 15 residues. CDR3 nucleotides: TGTGCCAGCACCGAACAGGGGATGGGCAATCAGCCCCAGCATTTT. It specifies CASTEQGMGNQPQHF.

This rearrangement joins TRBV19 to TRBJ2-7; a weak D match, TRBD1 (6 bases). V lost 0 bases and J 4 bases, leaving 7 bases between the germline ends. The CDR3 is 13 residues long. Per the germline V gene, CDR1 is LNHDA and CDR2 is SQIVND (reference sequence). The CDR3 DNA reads TGTGCCAGTAGTATAGATGGACAGTACGAGCAGTACTTC. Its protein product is CASSIDGQYEQYF.

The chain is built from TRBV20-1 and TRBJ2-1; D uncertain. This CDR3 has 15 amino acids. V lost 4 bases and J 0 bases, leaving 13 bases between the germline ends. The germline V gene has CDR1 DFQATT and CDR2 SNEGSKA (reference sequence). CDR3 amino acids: CSAKRGRSSYNEQFF. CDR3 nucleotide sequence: TGCAGTGCTAAACGCGGAAGAAGCTCCTACAATGAGCAGTTCTTC.

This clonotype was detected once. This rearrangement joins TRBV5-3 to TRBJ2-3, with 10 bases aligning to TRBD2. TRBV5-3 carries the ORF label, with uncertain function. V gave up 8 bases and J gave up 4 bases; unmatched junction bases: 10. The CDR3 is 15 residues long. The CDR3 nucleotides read TGTGCCAGCAGACAGACTAGCGGGTCACCAGATACGCAGTATTTT. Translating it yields CASRQTSGSPDTQYF.

The DNA of the CDR3 is TGTGCCAGCAGTTTCCCCATCTCGAATGAGCAGTTCTTC. Its translation is CASSFPISNEQFF. This rearrangement joins TRBV12-3 or TRBV12-4 to TRBJ2-1; D uncertain. The CDR3 contains 13 residues. Trimming pared 3 bases from V and 7 bases from J, leaving 10 bases between.

Here the CDR3 reads CASSGGWVVNTEAFF. CDR3 coding DNA: TGTGCCAGCAGTGGGGGATGGGTAGTGAACACTGAAGCTTTCTTT. V usage is TRBV25-1 and J usage is TRBJ1-1; no definite D call. The CDR3 contains 15 residues. V dropped 4 bases and J dropped 0 bases, with 12 bases sitting between them. The germline gives CDR1 MGHDK, CDR2 SYGVNS.

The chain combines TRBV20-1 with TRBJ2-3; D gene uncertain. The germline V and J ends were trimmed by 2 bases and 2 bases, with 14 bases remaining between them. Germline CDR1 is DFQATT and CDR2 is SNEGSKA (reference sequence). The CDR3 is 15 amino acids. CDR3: CSARRAYVNTDTQYF. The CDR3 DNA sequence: TGCAGTGCTAGAAGGGCTTACGTCAACACAGATACGCAGTATTTT.

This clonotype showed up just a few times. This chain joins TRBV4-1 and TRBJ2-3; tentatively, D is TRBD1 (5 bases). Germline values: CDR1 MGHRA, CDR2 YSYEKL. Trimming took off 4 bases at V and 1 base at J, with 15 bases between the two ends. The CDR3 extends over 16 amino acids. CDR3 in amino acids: CASSPGHLRGTDTQYF. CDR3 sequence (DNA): TGCGCCAGCAGCCCCGGACACCTTAGGGGCACAGATACGCAGTATTTT.

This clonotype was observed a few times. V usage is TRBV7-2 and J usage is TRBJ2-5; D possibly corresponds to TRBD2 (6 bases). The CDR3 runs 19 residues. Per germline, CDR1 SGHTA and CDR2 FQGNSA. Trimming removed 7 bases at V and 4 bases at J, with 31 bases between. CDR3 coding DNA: TGTGCCAGCAATCGACCTCGGTTCGCGGGGCGGAAGGATCCAGAGACCCAGTACTTC. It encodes CASNRPRFAGRKDPETQYF.